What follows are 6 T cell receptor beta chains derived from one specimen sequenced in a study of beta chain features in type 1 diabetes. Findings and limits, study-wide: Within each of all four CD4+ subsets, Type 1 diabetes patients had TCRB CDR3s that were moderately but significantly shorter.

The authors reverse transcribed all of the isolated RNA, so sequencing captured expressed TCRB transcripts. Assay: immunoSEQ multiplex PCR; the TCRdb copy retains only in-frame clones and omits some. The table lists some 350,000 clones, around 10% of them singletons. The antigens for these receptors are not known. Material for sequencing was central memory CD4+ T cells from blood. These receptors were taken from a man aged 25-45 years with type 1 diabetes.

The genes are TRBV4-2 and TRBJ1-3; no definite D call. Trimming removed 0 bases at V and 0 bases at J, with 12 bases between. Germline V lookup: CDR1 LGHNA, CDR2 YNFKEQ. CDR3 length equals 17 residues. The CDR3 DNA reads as TGTGCCAGCAGCCAAGATCCCCCCAGCCGCTCTGGAAACACCATATATTTT. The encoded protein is CASSQDPPSRSGNTIYF.

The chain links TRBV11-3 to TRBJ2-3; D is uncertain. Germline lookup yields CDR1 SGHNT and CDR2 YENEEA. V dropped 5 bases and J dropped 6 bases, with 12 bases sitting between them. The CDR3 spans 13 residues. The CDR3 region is CASSLGDGDTQYF. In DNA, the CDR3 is TGTGCCAGCAGCCTCGGTGACGGGGATACGCAGTATTTT.

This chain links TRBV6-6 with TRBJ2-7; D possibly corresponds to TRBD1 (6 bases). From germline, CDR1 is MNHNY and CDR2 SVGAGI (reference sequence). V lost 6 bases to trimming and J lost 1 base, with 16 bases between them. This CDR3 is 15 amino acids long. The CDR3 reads CASRLRDTSSYEQYF. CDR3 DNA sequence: TGTGCCAGCAGATTACGGGACACTTCTTCCTACGAGCAGTACTTC.

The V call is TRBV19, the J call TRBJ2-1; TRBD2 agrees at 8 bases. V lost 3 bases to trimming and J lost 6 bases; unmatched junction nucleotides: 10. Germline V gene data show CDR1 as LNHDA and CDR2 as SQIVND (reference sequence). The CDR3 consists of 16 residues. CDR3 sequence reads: CASSIVGSGSGNEQFF. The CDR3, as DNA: TGTGCCAGTAGTATCGTGGGCAGCGGGAGCGGCAATGAGCAGTTCTTC. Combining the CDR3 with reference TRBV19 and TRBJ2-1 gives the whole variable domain DGGITQSPKYLFRKEGQNVTLSCEQNLNHDAMYWYRQDPGQGLRLIYYSQIVNDFQKGDIAEGYSVSREKKESFPLTVTSAQKNPTAFYLCASSIVGSGSGNEQFFGPGTRLTVL.

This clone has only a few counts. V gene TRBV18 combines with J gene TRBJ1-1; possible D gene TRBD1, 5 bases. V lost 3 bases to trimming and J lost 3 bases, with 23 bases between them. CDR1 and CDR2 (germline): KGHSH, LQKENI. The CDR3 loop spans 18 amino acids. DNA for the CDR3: TGTGCCAGCTCACCGCGGGGTCCGGGGGGAGAGGGGCACACTGAAGCTTTCTTT. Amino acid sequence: CASSPRGPGGEGHTEAFF.

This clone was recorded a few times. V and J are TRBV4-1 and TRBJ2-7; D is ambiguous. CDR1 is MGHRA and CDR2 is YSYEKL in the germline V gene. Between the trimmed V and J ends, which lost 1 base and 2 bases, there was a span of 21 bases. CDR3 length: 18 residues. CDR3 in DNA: TGCGCCAGCAGCCAAGCTCCCTTAGTGGGAACCCAACCCTACGAGCAGTACTTC. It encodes CASSQAPLVGTQPYEQYF.